The rows below give T cell receptor beta chains drawn from one sample of a study of cytomegalovirus exposure and HLA in healthy donors. Sequencing used immunoSEQ multiplex PCR; TCRdb keeps in-frame clones, though not all of them. This sample has approximately 170,000 clones; roughly 75% occur once, and the top ten carry over 4%. Sequencing was performed on PBMCs. The receptors were gathered from a man aged 25-40 years in good health and CMV-seropositive. Both conserved end residues are part of each CDR3. Each record gives: D gene, J gene, clone size, V gene, CDR3 protein, CDR3 DNA. The D gene is left open where the match is weak. Clone size is not always given. Where it is, it says once, few, many or a class for expanded clones.

>-|TRBJ2-7|-|TRBV27
CASSSPGAAYEQYF
TGTGCCAGCAGTTCCCCGGGAGCAGCCTACGAGCAGTACTTC
>-|TRBJ2-7|-|TRBV20-1
CSALRGYEQYF
TGCAGTGCTCTCAGGGGCTACGAGCAGTACTTC
>TRBD2|TRBJ2-5|-|TRBV2
CASNSGLAGGAGETQYF
TGTGCCAGCAATTCGGGACTAGCGGGGGGGGCGGGAGAGACCCAGTACTTC
>TRBD1|TRBJ1-2|-|TRBV5-1
CASSPEGAGGYTF
TGCGCCAGCAGCCCCGAGGGGGCGGGTGGCTACACCTTC
>-|TRBJ1-4|-|TRBV5-1
CASSLAGYEKLFF
TGCGCCAGCAGCTTGGCGGGGTATGAAAAACTGTTTTTT
>-|TRBJ2-3|-|TRBV5-1
CASSGRTNTDTQYF
TGCGCCAGCAGCGGCAGGACTAACACAGATACGCAGTATTTT
>TRBD2|TRBJ2-1|-|TRBV29-1
CSVEGGTSGSYNEQFF
TGCAGCGTTGAAGGGGGGACTAGCGGGAGCTACAATGAGCAGTTCTTC
>-|TRBJ1-6|-|TRBV7-2
CASSLTYNSPLHF
TGTGCCAGCAGCTTGACTTATAATTCACCCCTCCACTTT
>-|TRBJ2-7|-|TRBV18
CASSPPTVSSYEQYF
TGTGCCAGCTCACCTCCGACAGTATCTTCCTACGAGCAGTACTTC
>TRBD2|TRBJ2-3|-|TRBV5-4
CASSKNLAGGADTQYF
TGTGCCAGCAGCAAGAACTTAGCGGGGGGGGCAGATACGCAGTATTTT
>TRBD2|TRBJ2-1|-|TRBV11-2
CASSPGGGGGAPNYNEQFF
TGTGCCAGCAGCCCCGGGGGCGGCGGGGGGGCCCCCAACTACAATGAGCAGTTCTTC
>-|TRBJ1-6|-|TRBV30
CAWSVRAPINSPLHF
TGTGCCTGGAGTGTGAGGGCCCCCATCAATTCACCCCTCCACTTT
>-|TRBJ2-2|-|TRBV6-1
CASSEMGPSNTGELFF
TGTGCCAGCAGTGAAATGGGGCCTTCGAACACCGGGGAGCTGTTTTTT
>-|TRBJ2-7|once|TRBV7-9
CSSSRTGSSYEQYF
TGTTCCAGCAGCCGTACAGGAAGCTCCTACGAGCAGTACTTC
>-|TRBJ1-1|-|TRBV6-5
CASSFSRDTMNTEAFF
TGTGCCAGCAGTTTCTCTCGGGACACCATGAACACTGAAGCTTTCTTT
>TRBD1|TRBJ1-6|-|TRBV5-1
CASSRTGVPESLHF
TGCGCCAGCAGCCGGACAGGGGTACCAGAGTCCCTCCACTTT
>-|TRBJ2-6|-|TRBV7-3
CASSPRGANVLTF
TGTGCCAGCAGCCCCCGGGGGGCCAACGTCCTGACTTTC
>TRBD2|TRBJ2-2|-|TRBV9
CASSPSGGPGYGELFF
TGTGCCAGCAGCCCTAGCGGGGGGCCGGGTTACGGAGAGCTGTTTTTT
>TRBD2|TRBJ2-5|-|TRBV12-5
CASGFRAGWTQETQYF
TGTGCTAGTGGTTTCCGAGCGGGGTGGACTCAAGAGACCCAGTACTTC
>-|TRBJ1-1|-|TRBV13
CASSRGGGSPEAFF
TGTGCCAGCAGCCGAGGTGGCGGGTCGCCTGAAGCTTTCTTT
>TRBD1|TRBJ2-5|-|TRBV18
CASSPLSGQKYF
TGTGCCAGCTCACCGTTGTCGGGACAGAAGTACTTC
>-|TRBJ2-5|-|TRBV18
CASSQSPTRDREQYF
TGTGCCAGCTCACAGTCCCCGACCAGGGACCGGGAGCAGTACTTC
>TRBD2|TRBJ2-5|once|TRBV7-9
CASSLVGSGSDQETQYF
TGTGCCAGCAGCTTAGTAGGTAGCGGGAGCGACCAAGAGACCCAGTACTTC
>-|TRBJ2-5|-|TRBV5-6
CASSLGGRGWSEETQYF
TGTGCCAGCAGCTTGGGGGGCAGGGGATGGTCGGAAGAGACCCAGTACTTC
>-|TRBJ1-1|-|TRBV7-2
CASSLGRGHTEAFF
TGTGCCAGCAGCTTAGGGAGGGGTCACACTGAAGCTTTCTTT
>-|TRBJ1-6|-|TRBV29-1
CSVREGGIANSPLHF
TGCAGCGTTAGGGAGGGGGGGATTGCTAATTCACCCCTCCACTTT
>TRBD1|TRBJ2-4|-|TRBV2
CASSEAPQGARAIQYF
TGTGCCAGCAGTGAAGCGCCACAGGGGGCGCGGGCCATTCAGTACTTC
>-|TRBJ2-3|-|TRBV15
CATSRDPTRPYYGDTQYF
TGTGCCACCAGCAGAGATCCGACTAGACCCTATTATGGAGATACGCAGTATTTT
>TRBD1|TRBJ1-2|-|TRBV2
CASTRGTVEGYGYTF
TGTGCCAGCACCCGTGGGACAGTGGAAGGGTATGGCTACACCTTC
>TRBD2|TRBJ2-3|few|TRBV6-6
CASSYATSGSTQYF
TGTGCCAGCAGTTACGCTACTAGCGGGAGTACGCAGTATTTT
>-|TRBJ2-1|-|TRBV4-1
CASSQDRPPTLEGNEQFF
TGCGCCAGCAGCCAAGATCGGCCGCCGACCTTAGAGGGCAATGAGCAGTTCTTC
>-|TRBJ1-3|-|TRBV11-2
CASSLGLPSSGNTIYF
TGTGCCAGCAGCTTAGGACTGCCCAGCTCTGGAAACACCATATATTTT
>-|TRBJ2-2|-|TRBV11-3
CASSLDGGTGELFF
TGTGCCAGCAGCTTAGATGGAGGCACCGGGGAGCTGTTTTTT
>TRBD1|TRBJ1-6|-|TRBV7-9
CSSSSSGQTNSPLHF
TGTTCCAGCAGCAGTTCGGGACAGACTAATTCCCCCCTCCACTTT
>TRBD1|TRBJ2-2|few|TRBV2
CASRGDRVLFPTGELFF
TGTGCCAGCAGAGGGGACAGGGTCCTCTTCCCCACCGGGGAGCTGTTTTTT
>TRBD1|TRBJ2-7|-|TRBV7-6
CASSPRPGQRTYF
TGTGCCAGCAGCCCGCGTCCGGGACAGCGAACGTACTTC
>TRBD1|TRBJ1-1|-|TRBV4-1
CASSQSDRGVKSTEAFF
TGCGCCAGCAGCCAATCGGACAGGGGGGTAAAGAGCACTGAAGCTTTCTTT